This T cell receptor beta chain was observed in a study of PD-L1 blockade in urothelial cancer. Study-level information: Atezolizumab was started by patients around 2014 at 1,200 mg intravenously every 3 weeks.

The CDR3 is made up of 15 amino acids. CDR1 MNHNS and CDR2 SASEGT come from the germline V gene. V was pared by 4 bases and J by 0 bases, with 10 bases between. Each PCR had synthetic TCR analog templates added to it as a spike-in. Produced via immunoSEQ multiplex PCR; TCRdb's table is partial and in-frame only. The sample carries some 35,000 clones, 70% to 85% recorded once. The sequencing here drew on PBMCs, taken around atezolizumab (anti-PD-L1) treatment. The rearrangement links TRBV6-1 to TRBJ1-3, with D maybe TRBD1 (5 bases). The sequence was obtained from a man aged 60 to 75 with urothelial cancer. The CDR3 DNA reads as TGTGCCAGCAGTGTAACAGGTTTCTCTGGAAACACCATATATTTT. Its protein is CASSVTGFSGNTIYF.